A selection of T cell receptor beta chains follows, all from one sample in a study of cytomegalovirus exposure and HLA in healthy donors. Using immunoSEQ multiplex PCR, the repertoire was profiled, and TCRdb retains in-frame clones only, with some absent. The sample includes under 200,000 clones, around 82% of them seen just once. What was sequenced was PBMCs. The receptors here all came from a man in his 60s in good health and CMV-seronegative. Both conserved end residues are part of each CDR3. A D gene is named only where the DNA matches it firmly. Not every row has a clone size; where given, it reads once, few, many or a size class.

clone_size: .
d_call: TRBD1
v_call: TRBV12-5
j_call: TRBJ1-5
cdr3_aa: CASGPGTASSNQPQHF
cdr3_nt: TGTGCTAGTGGTCCAGGGACAGCTTCTAGCAATCAGCCCCAGCATTTT

clone_size: .
d_call: .
v_call: TRBV28
j_call: TRBJ2-3
cdr3_aa: CASSLPRHGTQYF
cdr3_nt: TGTGCCAGCAGTTTACCCAGACACGGTACGCAGTATTTT

clone_size: few
d_call: TRBD2
v_call: TRBV4-2
j_call: TRBJ2-1
cdr3_aa: CASSRETSGTYNEQFF
cdr3_nt: TGTGCCAGCAGCCGAGAGACTAGCGGGACCTACAATGAGCAGTTCTTC

clone_size: .
d_call: TRBD2
v_call: TRBV5-1
j_call: TRBJ2-2
cdr3_aa: CASSRTSGGANSGELFF
cdr3_nt: TGCGCCAGCAGCCGGACTAGCGGGGGGGCGAATTCCGGGGAGCTGTTTTTT

clone_size: .
d_call: TRBD1
v_call: TRBV5-4
j_call: TRBJ1-2
cdr3_aa: CASSYEFTGDGYTF
cdr3_nt: TGTGCCAGCAGTTATGAATTTACAGGGGATGGCTACACCTTC

clone_size: .
d_call: TRBD2
v_call: TRBV7-2
j_call: TRBJ2-5
cdr3_aa: CASSLALAGVQETQYF
cdr3_nt: TGTGCCAGCAGCTTAGCCCTAGCGGGGGTCCAAGAGACCCAGTACTTC

clone_size: .
d_call: .
v_call: TRBV5-1
j_call: TRBJ2-7
cdr3_aa: CASSLAEWRSYEQYF
cdr3_nt: TGCGCCAGCAGCTTGGCCGAGTGGCGGTCCTACGAGCAGTACTTC

clone_size: .
d_call: TRBD1
v_call: TRBV5-1
j_call: TRBJ2-7
cdr3_aa: CASSIQGAPLCEQYF
cdr3_nt: TGCGCCAGCAGCATACAGGGGGCCCCACTCTGCGAGCAGTACTTC

clone_size: .
d_call: .
v_call: TRBV13
j_call: TRBJ2-3
cdr3_aa: CASSSRRAEEDTQYF
cdr3_nt: TGTGCCAGCAGCTCACGGAGGGCCGAGGAAGATACGCAGTATTTT

clone_size: .
d_call: TRBD1
v_call: TRBV11-2
j_call: TRBJ1-1
cdr3_aa: CASGQGGTEAFF
cdr3_nt: TGTGCCAGCGGCCAGGGGGGCACTGAAGCTTTCTTT

clone_size: .
d_call: .
v_call: TRBV18
j_call: TRBJ1-3
cdr3_aa: CASSPSGANSGNTIYF
cdr3_nt: TGTGCCAGCTCACCGTCTGGGGCCAACTCTGGAAACACCATATATTTT

clone_size: .
d_call: TRBD1
v_call: TRBV7-7
j_call: TRBJ2-7
cdr3_aa: CASSPGQGYEQYF
cdr3_nt: TGTGCTAGCAGCCCGGGACAGGGGTACGAGCAGTACTTC

clone_size: .
d_call: TRBD1
v_call: TRBV19
j_call: TRBJ2-7
cdr3_aa: CASSTGTGSYEQYF
cdr3_nt: TGTGCCAGTAGTACCGGGACAGGGTCCTACGAGCAGTACTTC

clone_size: .
d_call: .
v_call: TRBV19
j_call: TRBJ2-1
cdr3_aa: CASSMSVAGQYNEQFF
cdr3_nt: TGTGCCAGTAGTATGTCGGTGGCGGGCCAATACAATGAGCAGTTCTTC

clone_size: once
d_call: TRBD1
v_call: TRBV7-8
j_call: TRBJ2-2
cdr3_aa: CASSSGQERTGELFF
cdr3_nt: TGTGCCAGCAGCTCGGGACAGGAAAGAACCGGGGAGCTGTTTTTT

clone_size: .
d_call: TRBD1
v_call: TRBV6-5
j_call: TRBJ1-2
cdr3_aa: CASSWTGNPNYGYTF
cdr3_nt: TGTGCCAGCAGTTGGACAGGGAATCCTAACTATGGCTACACCTTC

clone_size: .
d_call: TRBD1
v_call: TRBV12-5
j_call: TRBJ2-1
cdr3_aa: CASGGDRGLDEQFF
cdr3_nt: TGTGCTAGTGGTGGGGACAGGGGGCTCGATGAGCAGTTCTTC

clone_size: .
d_call: TRBD2
v_call: TRBV2
j_call: TRBJ2-3
cdr3_aa: CASSAGTSGGVAGTDTQYF
cdr3_nt: TGTGCCAGCAGCGCTGGGACTAGCGGGGGGGTAGCCGGCACAGATACGCAGTATTTT

clone_size: .
d_call: TRBD2
v_call: TRBV4-3
j_call: TRBJ2-1
cdr3_aa: CASSQDPSGSSYNEQFF
cdr3_nt: TGCGCCAGCAGCCAAGATCCTAGCGGGAGTTCCTACAATGAGCAGTTCTTC

clone_size: .
d_call: .
v_call: TRBV6-5
j_call: TRBJ2-7
cdr3_aa: CASGRETSYEQYF
cdr3_nt: TGTGCCAGCGGCCGGGAGACATCCTACGAGCAGTACTTC

clone_size: once
d_call: TRBD2
v_call: TRBV28
j_call: TRBJ2-5
cdr3_aa: CASSAYLGGETQYF
cdr3_nt: TGTGCCAGCAGTGCTTACCTGGGAGGGGAGACCCAGTACTTC

clone_size: .
d_call: TRBD1
v_call: TRBV30
j_call: TRBJ1-2
cdr3_aa: CAWIRDRGLGYTF
cdr3_nt: TGTGCCTGGATCCGGGACAGGGGTCTAGGCTACACCTTC

clone_size: .
d_call: .
v_call: TRBV2
j_call: TRBJ1-2
cdr3_aa: CASSERGNYGYTF
cdr3_nt: TGTGCCAGCAGTGAAAGGGGGAACTATGGCTACACCTTC

clone_size: .
d_call: .
v_call: TRBV28
j_call: TRBJ1-5
cdr3_aa: CASRGKDRTDQPQHF
cdr3_nt: TGTGCCAGCCGGGGAAAGGACAGAACTGATCAGCCCCAGCATTTT

clone_size: .
d_call: TRBD2
v_call: TRBV7-2
j_call: TRBJ2-7
cdr3_aa: CASSSRTSGSYEQYF
cdr3_nt: TGTGCCAGCAGCTCACGGACTAGCGGCTCCTACGAGCAGTACTTC

clone_size: .
d_call: TRBD1
v_call: TRBV28
j_call: TRBJ1-2
cdr3_aa: CASIGDRARGYTF
cdr3_nt: TGTGCCAGCATCGGGGACAGGGCAAGAGGCTACACCTTC

clone_size: few
d_call: .
v_call: TRBV7-2
j_call: TRBJ2-1
cdr3_aa: CASSLLEGEQFF
cdr3_nt: TGTGCCAGCAGCTTGCTAGAGGGTGAGCAGTTCTTC

clone_size: once
d_call: .
v_call: TRBV4-3
j_call: TRBJ2-7
cdr3_aa: CASSKVRGRYEQYF
cdr3_nt: TGCGCCAGCAGCAAAGTCAGGGGTCGCTACGAGCAGTACTTC

clone_size: once
d_call: TRBD2
v_call: TRBV11-2
j_call: TRBJ2-5
cdr3_aa: CASSPGLAGVETQYF
cdr3_nt: TGTGCCAGCAGCCCCGGGTTAGCGGGAGTAGAGACCCAGTACTTC

clone_size: .
d_call: TRBD2
v_call: TRBV11-3
j_call: TRBJ2-1
cdr3_aa: CASSLGLAGGYNEQFF
cdr3_nt: TGTGCCAGCAGCTTAGGACTAGCGGGAGGGTACAATGAGCAGTTCTTC

clone_size: few
d_call: TRBD1
v_call: TRBV5-1
j_call: TRBJ2-3
cdr3_aa: CASTSGTGSTDTQYF
cdr3_nt: TGCGCCAGCACCTCGGGGACAGGTAGCACAGATACGCAGTATTTT

clone_size: .
d_call: .
v_call: TRBV6-1
j_call: TRBJ2-6
cdr3_aa: CASRQGIGANVLTF
cdr3_nt: TGTGCCAGCAGACAGGGTATTGGGGCCAACGTCCTGACTTTC

clone_size: .
d_call: TRBD2
v_call: TRBV7-9
j_call: TRBJ2-1
cdr3_aa: CASSPAAGGLYNEQFF
cdr3_nt: TGTGCCAGCAGCCCCGCGGCGGGGGGGCTCTACAATGAGCAGTTCTTC

clone_size: .
d_call: TRBD2
v_call: TRBV5-8
j_call: TRBJ2-5
cdr3_aa: CASSRLWGGGFQETQYF
cdr3_nt: TGTGCCAGCAGCCGACTCTGGGGCGGGGGGTTCCAAGAGACCCAGTACTTC

clone_size: few
d_call: TRBD1
v_call: TRBV5-4
j_call: TRBJ1-1
cdr3_aa: CASSLRQGADEAFF
cdr3_nt: TGTGCCAGCAGCTTGAGACAGGGGGCGGACGAAGCTTTCTTT

clone_size: .
d_call: .
v_call: TRBV7-8
j_call: TRBJ2-7
cdr3_aa: CASSLRGNEQYF
cdr3_nt: TGTGCCAGCAGCTTAAGAGGGAACGAGCAGTACTTC

clone_size: .
d_call: TRBD1
v_call: TRBV2
j_call: TRBJ1-6
cdr3_aa: CASKGQLNSPLNF
cdr3_nt: TGTGCCAGCAAGGGACAGCTTAATTCACCCCTCAACTTT

clone_size: .
d_call: TRBD2
v_call: TRBV18
j_call: TRBJ2-1
cdr3_aa: CASSQSGGAYEQFF
cdr3_nt: TGTGCCAGCTCACAGAGCGGGGGGGCCTATGAGCAGTTCTTC

clone_size: .
d_call: .
v_call: TRBV5-5
j_call: TRBJ1-4
cdr3_aa: CASSYEDSNNEKLFF
cdr3_nt: TGTGCCAGCAGCTATGAGGACAGCAATAATGAAAAACTGTTTTTT

clone_size: few
d_call: .
v_call: TRBV2
j_call: TRBJ1-4
cdr3_aa: CASSEVAGRNLEKLFF
cdr3_nt: TGTGCCAGCAGTGAGGTTGCGGGGAGAAACCTAGAAAAACTGTTTTTT

clone_size: .
d_call: .
v_call: TRBV29-1
j_call: TRBJ2-7
cdr3_aa: CSVSGSYEQYF
cdr3_nt: TGCAGCGTTTCGGGTTCATACGAGCAGTACTTC

clone_size: .
d_call: TRBD1
v_call: TRBV5-1
j_call: TRBJ1-1
cdr3_aa: CASSSAGGAGNTEAFF
cdr3_nt: TGCGCCAGCAGCTCCGCAGGGGGCGCGGGGAACACTGAAGCTTTCTTT

clone_size: .
d_call: TRBD2
v_call: TRBV28
j_call: TRBJ2-7
cdr3_aa: CASSWTSGNIPYEQYF
cdr3_nt: TGTGCCAGCAGTTGGACTAGCGGAAATATCCCTTACGAGCAGTACTTC

clone_size: .
d_call: TRBD2
v_call: TRBV9
j_call: TRBJ2-1
cdr3_aa: CASSTAGLSYNEQFF
cdr3_nt: TGTGCCAGCAGCACAGCGGGGTTGAGTTACAATGAGCAGTTCTTC

clone_size: .
d_call: .
v_call: TRBV6-1
j_call: TRBJ2-1
cdr3_aa: CASSESRGDNEQFF
cdr3_nt: TGTGCCAGCAGTGAAAGCAGGGGTGATAATGAGCAGTTCTTC

clone_size: once
d_call: TRBD1
v_call: TRBV27
j_call: TRBJ1-2
cdr3_aa: CASSPWTGGDYGYTF
cdr3_nt: TGTGCCAGCAGTCCCTGGACAGGGGGTGACTATGGCTACACCTTC

clone_size: .
d_call: .
v_call: TRBV6-1
j_call: TRBJ1-1
cdr3_aa: CASSDEGDTEAFF
cdr3_nt: TGTGCCAGCAGTGATGAAGGGGACACTGAAGCTTTCTTT

clone_size: .
d_call: TRBD1
v_call: TRBV27
j_call: TRBJ1-5
cdr3_aa: CASRKTGESNQPQNF
cdr3_nt: TGTGCCAGCAGAAAGACAGGGGAAAGCAATCAGCCCCAGAATTTT

clone_size: few
d_call: .
v_call: TRBV1
j_call: TRBJ2-7
cdr3_aa: CTSSYPGWRLYEQYF
cdr3_nt: TGCACCAGCAGTTACCCTGGCTGGAGGCTCTACGAGCAGTACTTC

clone_size: few
d_call: TRBD1
v_call: TRBV7-6
j_call: TRBJ2-5
cdr3_aa: CASSPRDRGRETQYF
cdr3_nt: TGTGCCAGCAGCCCTCGGGACAGGGGGCGAGAGACCCAGTACTTC

clone_size: .
d_call: TRBD1
v_call: TRBV6-5
j_call: TRBJ2-1
cdr3_aa: CASSPPSGGVNEQFF
cdr3_nt: TGTGCCAGCAGCCCACCTTCAGGGGGCGTGAATGAGCAGTTCTTC

clone_size: .
d_call: .
v_call: TRBV4-2
j_call: TRBJ2-2
cdr3_aa: CASSQDAPNTGELFF
cdr3_nt: TGTGCCAGCAGCCAAGATGCGCCGAACACCGGGGAGCTGTTTTTT

clone_size: .
d_call: TRBD1
v_call: TRBV6-5
j_call: TRBJ1-5
cdr3_aa: CASSYRTGDQPQHF
cdr3_nt: TGTGCCAGCAGTTACCGGACAGGAGATCAGCCCCAGCATTTT